The 25 T cell receptor beta chains listed next were all sequenced from one sample in a study of CD8+ T cells in alopecia areata. Treatment described: oral pan-JAK inhibitor, 5-10 mg twice daily. RNA, once extracted, was reverse transcribed into cDNA for use as the sequencing template. Generated by immunoSEQ multiplex PCR, the TCRdb table keeps only in-frame clones and is missing some. The sample has 150,000 to 200,000 clones, less than 75% seen once. The sample here was CD4+ T cells sorted from blood, taken between weeks 55 and 65, from a patient treated with tofacitinib. The origin of the receptors is a human donor with alopecia areata.

As to this clone: The sample has other DNA sequences that encode this CDR3 too. This chain links TRBV5-1 with TRBJ2-7; D uncertain. V lost 4 bases, J lost 4 bases, and 9 bases lay in between. The CDR3 has 12 residues. Germline V gives CDR1 SGHRS, CDR2 YFSETQ. This CDR3 is CASSLGEYEQYF. DNA for the CDR3: TGCGCCAGCAGCCTCGGAGAATACGAGCAGTACTTC.

The rearrangement joins TRBV15 to TRBJ2-5; D is unclear. With 0 bases removed from V and 2 bases from J, the gap between germline ends came to 7 bases. The CDR3 consists of 14 residues. The germline V gene has CDR1 LNHNV and CDR2 YYDKDF (reference sequence). CDR3 sequence reads: CATSRDQAQETQYF. The CDR3 coding sequence is TGTGCCACCAGCAGAGATCAAGCTCAAGAGACCCAGTACTTC.

The genes are TRBV11-2 and TRBJ2-5; no firm D call. There are 14 residues in the CDR3. V shed 4 bases and J shed 7 bases, with 16 bases lying between them. Germline values: CDR1 SGHAT, CDR2 FQNNGV. The DNA of the CDR3 is TGTGCCAGCAGCTCAATTTCCCGGGTTGGGACCCAGTACTTC. It translates to CASSSISRVGTQYF.

The chain links TRBV28 to TRBJ2-7; the D is unclear. Germline CDR1 MDHEN, CDR2 SYDVKM. V shed 1 base and J shed 6 bases, with 4 bases lying between them. The CDR3 totals 11 residues. The CDR3 coding sequence is TGTGCCAGCAGTTTATTGTCCGAGCAGTACTTC. Encoded protein: CASSLLSEQYF.

This clone was seen a single time. The chain is built from TRBV12-5 and TRBJ2-7; D may be TRBD2 (5 bases). Germline V gene data show CDR1 as LGHNT and CDR2 as FRNRAP. Trimming stripped 3 bases from V and 5 bases from J, with 11 bases between. This CDR3 is built from 13 residues. DNA for the CDR3: TGTGCTAGTGGTTTCCCCCGGGGTGACGAGCAGTACTTC. As protein: CASGFPRGDEQYF.

The chain carries TRBV29-1 and TRBJ1-1, with D possibly being TRBD1 (6 bases). Trimming shortened V by 7 bases and J by 1 base, and 13 bases separated the two germline ends. This CDR3 has 13 residues. Germline-derived CDR1 and CDR2 are SQVTM and ANQGSEA. In DNA, the CDR3 is TGCAGCGGTCAGGGGCTGGGGAACACTGAAGCTTTCTTT. It specifies CSGQGLGNTEAFF.

The chain combines TRBV7-2 with TRBJ1-1; 7 bases line up with TRBD1. This CDR3 is 15 amino acids long. The germline V gene has CDR1 SGHTA and CDR2 FQGNSA. Trimming removed 3 bases from V and 1 base from J; junction bases left unmatched: 5. The DNA of the CDR3 is TGTGCCAGCAGCTTTAGACAGGGAACGAACACTGAAGCTTTCTTT. Amino acids: CASSFRQGTNTEAFF.

The rearrangement uses TRBV6-1 and TRBJ1-2; TRBD1 matches 7 bases. Germline V gene data show CDR1 as MNHNS and CDR2 as SASEGT. V lost 4 bases and J lost 7; bases outside the gene matches: 12. The CDR3 extends over 15 amino acids. The CDR3 nucleotides are TGTGCCAGCAGTGCTACCCAGACAGGGTCTGGTGGCTACACCTTC. The encoded protein is CASSATQTGSGGYTF.

Written as DNA, the CDR3 is TGTGCCAGTAGTAGCGATTTAGCCCTAGCCAAAAACATTCAGTACTTC. It encodes CASSSDLALAKNIQYF. The chain is built from TRBV19 and TRBJ2-4; D is uncertain. V shed 4 bases and J shed 0 bases, with 13 bases lying between them. The CDR3 has 16 residues. The germline gives CDR1 LNHDA, CDR2 SQIVND (reference sequence).

V usage is TRBV9 and J usage is TRBJ1-6; perhaps TRBD1 as D (5 bases). The CDR3 sequence is 15 residues long. The V and J ends lost 3 bases and 4 bases respectively, with 11 bases between them. Looked up from germline, CDR1 is SGDLS and CDR2 is YYNGEE. The CDR3 loop is CASSEGQGYNSPLHF. CDR3 in DNA: TGTGCCAGCAGCGAGGGGCAGGGTTATAATTCACCCCTCCACTTT.

This clone appeared once. The chain carries TRBV10-3 and TRBJ2-5; D not resolved. Germline V lookup: CDR1 ENHRY, CDR2 SYGVKD. The CDR3 length is 12 residues. V lost 4 bases and J lost 1, with 4 bases in between. For the CDR3, the DNA is TGTGCCATCAGTGGGGGCCAAGAGACCCAGTACTTC. It translates to CAISGGQETQYF.

The chain has TRBV29-1 and TRBJ2-6; D gene unclear. Germline V CDR1 and CDR2: SQVTM, ANQGSEA. CDR3 length equals 13 residues. Trimming removed 3 bases at V and 2 bases at J, with 5 bases between. The CDR3 protein is CSVDQAGANVLTF. Written as DNA, the CDR3 is TGCAGCGTTGACCAGGCTGGGGCCAACGTCCTGACTTTC.

Concerning this clone itself: An end of the junction does not agree with germline; a read error may underlie this. The chain has TRBV7-9 and TRBJ2-5; D unclear. This CDR3 has 10 residues. CDR1 and CDR2 from the germline V gene are SEHNR and FQNEAQ (reference sequence). This CDR3 reads CASSQQTQYF. The CDR3 region has the DNA TGTGCCAGCAGCCAACAGACCCAGTACTTC.

This chain connects TRBV18 to TRBJ2-7; no reliable D call. Germline CDR1 reads KGHSH; CDR2 reads LQKENI. Trimming left V 4 bases short and J 2 bases short, with 12 bases between. This CDR3 spans 14 amino acids. CDR3 sequence reads: CASSQNQGTYEQYF. In nucleotides, the CDR3 is TGTGCCAGCTCACAAAACCAAGGGACCTACGAGCAGTACTTC.

The chain carries TRBV30 and TRBJ2-7; 11 bases agree with TRBD2. This CDR3 spans 16 amino acids. J gave up 5 bases and V 0 bases, and 9 bases lay outside the gene matches. The germline gives CDR1 GTSNPN, CDR2 SVGIG (reference sequence). The DNA for the CDR3 is TGTGCCTGGAGTGTATCCCTAGCGGGGGGCTTGGACGAGCAGTACTTC. Amino acids: CAWSVSLAGGLDEQYF.

J is TRBJ2-3 and V is TRBV13; D not resolved. This CDR3 spans 15 amino acids. V was trimmed by 6 bases and J by 4 bases, leaving 17 bases between them. CDR1 PRHDT and CDR2 FYEKMQ come from the germline V gene (reference sequence). This chain's CDR3 is CASRPEDRGPDTQYF. For the CDR3, the DNA is TGTGCCAGCAGACCCGAGGACCGAGGCCCAGATACGCAGTATTTT.

The V gene is TRBV5-1, the J gene TRBJ2-5, with 9 bases matching TRBD2. This CDR3 has 14 residues. The V gene's germline CDR1 is SGHRS and CDR2 YFSETQ. V trimming: 4 bases; J trimming: 0 bases; junction bases outside the gene matches: 1. CDR3 coding DNA: TGCGCCAGCAGCCCTAGCGGGGACCAAGAGACCCAGTACTTC. Its translation is CASSPSGDQETQYF.

The chain has TRBV6-5 and TRBJ1-1; D unresolved. CDR3 length equals 15 residues. Germline V CDR1 and CDR2: MNHEY, SVGAGI. V was clipped by 0 bases and J by 1 base, with 9 bases between them. CDR3 amino acids: CASSYSHSQNTEAFF. CDR3 DNA sequence: TGTGCCAGCAGTTACTCGCACAGCCAGAACACTGAAGCTTTCTTT.

V is TRBV27 and J is TRBJ1-6, with D perhaps matching TRBD1 (5 bases). Trimming took 3 bases from V and 6 from J, leaving 15 bases between them. CDR1 MNHEY and CDR2 SMNVEV come from the germline V gene (reference sequence). The CDR3 is 16 residues long. The CDR3 DNA is TGTGCCAGCAGTTTCATCTCCGGCAGGGCTAATTCACCCCTCCACTTT. As protein: CASSFISGRANSPLHF.

The table lists this clone with a few counts. The chain joins TRBV4-1 to TRBJ2-3; D gene ambiguous. This CDR3 is 14 amino acids long. Germline-derived CDR1 and CDR2 are MGHRA and YSYEKL. V lost 0 bases and J 2 bases, leaving 6 bases between the germline ends. The CDR3 nucleotides are TGCGCCAGCAGCCAAGATTTAGCCACAGATACGCAGTATTTT. Its protein is CASSQDLATDTQYF.

The V gene is TRBV6-5, the J gene TRBJ1-5; no definite D call. The germline V and J ends were trimmed by 0 bases and 3 bases, with 9 bases remaining between them. Germline V gives CDR1 MNHEY, CDR2 SVGAGI. CDR3 length: 15 amino acids. CDR3 in amino acids: CASSYSAQLNQPQHF. The CDR3 nucleotides are TGTGCCAGCAGTTACTCGGCCCAGCTCAATCAGCCCCAGCATTTT.

The chain couples TRBV9 to TRBJ1-6, with 7 bases that match TRBD1. This CDR3 comprises 14 residues. CDR1 and CDR2 from the germline V gene are SGDLS and YYNGEE. V dropped 3 bases and J dropped 9; count of bases not matched to a gene: 6. The CDR3 is CASSASGTASPLHF. The CDR3 DNA reads as TGTGCCAGCAGCGCCTCCGGGACAGCTTCACCCCTCCACTTT.

This clone came up once. The chain has TRBV9 and TRBJ2-7, with 8 bases identical to TRBD1. Germline loops: CDR1 SGDLS, CDR2 YYNGEE. The ends lost 3 bases at V and 4 bases at J; junction bases unmatched: 6. The CDR3 is 14 amino acids. The CDR3 protein is CASSERQGSYEQYF. As DNA, the CDR3 is TGTGCCAGCAGCGAGAGACAGGGGAGTTACGAGCAGTACTTC.

This clone was picked up a small number of times. This chain connects TRBV30 to TRBJ2-1; possibly TRBD2 for D (6 bases). V lost 6 bases and J 0 bases, leaving 12 bases between the germline ends. The CDR3 has 14 residues. Germline CDR1 GTSNPN, CDR2 SVGIG (reference sequence). CDR3 sequence reads: CACTTSRSYNEQFF. DNA for the CDR3: TGTGCCTGTACTACTAGCCGCTCCTACAATGAGCAGTTCTTC.

The chain recombines TRBV30 with TRBJ2-5; 9 bases align to TRBD1. The CDR3 totals 13 residues. Per the germline V gene, CDR1 is GTSNPN and CDR2 is SVGIG (reference sequence). V was pared by 7 bases and J by 2 bases, with 5 bases of the junction left unmatched. CDR3 DNA: TGTGCCTCTTACAGGGGGCCACAAGAGACCCAGTACTTC. It yields the protein CASYRGPQETQYF.